This T cell receptor (beta chain) was identified in a study of blood T cell repertoires in COVID-19. This clone was seen a few times. Some clones are missing from TCRdb's copy, which holds only in-frame ones; the method was immunoSEQ multiplex PCR. The sample holds about 270,000 clones, roughly 89% seen once. Between the trimmed V and J ends, which lost 5 bases and 7 bases, there was a span of 21 bases. Germline CDR1 is PRHDT and CDR2 is FYEKMQ (reference sequence). This CDR3 spans 15 amino acids. This clonotype was obtained from an older woman who had recovered from COVID-19. The rearrangement joins TRBV13 to TRBJ2-7; the D gene is possibly TRBD2 (5 bases). The sample consisted of PBMCs or T cells enriched from blood (not recorded which). The CDR3 coding sequence is TGTGCCAGCAGCCCACCGGGCCGAAAGGGAGTAGAGCAGTACTTC. This translates into CASSPPGRKGVEQYF.